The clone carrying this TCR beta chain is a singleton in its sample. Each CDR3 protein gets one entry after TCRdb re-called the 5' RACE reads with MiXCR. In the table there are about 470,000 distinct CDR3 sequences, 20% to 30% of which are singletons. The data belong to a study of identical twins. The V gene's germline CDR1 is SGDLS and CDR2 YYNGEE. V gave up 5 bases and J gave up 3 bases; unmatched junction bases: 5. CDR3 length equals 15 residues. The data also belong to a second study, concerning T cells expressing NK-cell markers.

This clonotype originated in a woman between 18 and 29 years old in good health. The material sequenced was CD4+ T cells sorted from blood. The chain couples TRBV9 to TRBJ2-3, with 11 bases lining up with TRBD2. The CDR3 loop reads CASRLTSGSTDTQYF. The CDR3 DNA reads TGTGCCAGCAGACTAACTAGCGGGAGTACAGATACGCAGTATTTT.